These 13 T cell receptor beta chains were sequenced from one sample in a study of sequential checkpoint blockade in melanoma. TCRdb keeps only in-frame clones here, not all; method: immunoSEQ multiplex PCR. The sample has about 22,000 clones, around 70% seen once. The sample's treatment: randomized to nivolumab then ipilimumab (arm A) or the reverse (arm B). Here the sequenced sample was CD8+ T cells sorted from blood (inferred from file names), taken from a patient given nivolumab and ipilimumab in sequence. All receptors derive from a human donor with melanoma.

V and J are TRBV4-1 and TRBJ1-2, with TRBD1 matching 8 bases. CDR1 MGHRA and CDR2 YSYEKL come from the germline V gene. The CDR3 runs 17 residues. The junction had 10 bases not matched to a gene; V was cut back by 1 base and J by 3 bases. CDR3 region: CASSQGPDRALYYGYTF. The CDR3 DNA reads as TGCGCCAGCAGCCAAGGACCGGACAGGGCCCTCTACTATGGCTACACCTTC.

This clone came up a few times. This chain links TRBV7-9 with TRBJ2-7; D perhaps matches TRBD1 (8 bases). The CDR3 covers 15 residues. With 3 bases removed from V and 6 bases from J, the gap between germline ends came to 18 bases. Germline lookup yields CDR1 SEHNR and CDR2 FQNEAQ (reference sequence). CDR3 protein: CASSLGGQGAGEQYF. The CDR3 nucleotides are TGTGCCAGCAGCTTGGGAGGGCAGGGGGCTGGCGAGCAGTACTTC.

The chain uses TRBV5-6 and TRBJ1-3, with D possibly matching TRBD2 (6 bases). The end of the DNA fits TRBJ2-2 better, so the J call may be wrong. Germline V CDR1 and CDR2: SGHDT, YYEEEE. CDR3 size: 18 residues. Here the CDR3 reads CASSLFWGTSPATGELFF. In DNA, the CDR3 is TGTGCCAGCAGCCTTTTTTGGGGAACTAGCCCGGCCACCGGGGAGCTGTTTTTT.

This sequence joins TRBV5-6 and TRBJ1-4; 9 nucleotides line up with TRBD1. J was trimmed by 7 bases and V by 2 bases; bases with no gene match: 18. This CDR3 has 19 amino acids. Germline values: CDR1 SGHDT, CDR2 YYEEEE. The CDR3 loop reads CASSFLAGQGSLGGEKLFF. The DNA of the CDR3 is TGTGCCAGCAGCTTTTTGGCGGGACAGGGCTCCTTAGGTGGTGAAAAACTGTTTTTT.

This chain links TRBV23-1 with TRBJ1-6, with unresolved D. TRBV23-1 is marked as an open reading frame, function uncertain. V was shortened by 4 bases and J by 9 bases, with 7 bases between the two germline ends. The CDR3 loop spans 12 amino acids. The CDR3 is CASSLRISPLHF. The CDR3 DNA sequence: TGCGCCAGCAGTCTCAGAATTTCACCCCTCCACTTT.

V gene TRBV9 combines with J gene TRBJ2-3, with 7 nucleotides matching TRBD2. Germline V CDR1 and CDR2: SGDLS, YYNGEE. Germline trimming cut 4 bases from V and 2 bases from J; bases unmatched to any gene: 13. The CDR3 totals 17 residues. CDR3 bases: TGTGCCAGCAGCCTTCCCGGTGGAAGCGGGGTCACAGATACGCAGTATTTT. Amino acids: CASSLPGGSGVTDTQYF.

This rearrangement joins TRBV19 to TRBJ1-2; D perhaps matches TRBD1 (5 bases). The germline V gene has CDR1 LNHDA and CDR2 SQIVND (reference sequence). CDR3 length: 16 amino acids. The ends were cut back, 3 bases at V and 0 bases at J, with 14 bases in the middle. The CDR3, as DNA: TGTGCCAGTAGTATTTTGAGGGAGGGGACTAACTATGGCTACACCTTC. It specifies CASSILREGTNYGYTF.

The chain links TRBV5-4 to TRBJ2-7; 7 bases are shared with TRBD1. The CDR3 consists of 15 residues. V lost 4 bases to trimming and J lost 5 bases; unmatched junction nucleotides: 12. Germline lookup yields CDR1 SGHNT and CDR2 YYREEE (reference sequence). The CDR3 DNA reads as TGTGCCAGCAGCCCCCGACAGGGTGGTGGGGACGAGCAGTACTTC. Protein: CASSPRQGGGDEQYF.

In DNA, the CDR3 is TGTGCCAGTAGGCCTCGCGGGGAACACAATGAGCAGTTCTTC. This encodes CASRPRGEHNEQFF. This rearrangement joins TRBV19 to TRBJ2-1, with D possibly being TRBD2 (6 bases). The CDR3 spans 14 residues. CDR1 and CDR2 (germline): LNHDA, SQIVND (reference sequence). Trimming cost V 6 bases and J 5 bases, with 14 bases left between them.

The chain couples TRBV9 to TRBJ2-7, with 13 nucleotides matching TRBD2. This CDR3 contains 17 residues. The germline CDR1 and CDR2 sequences are SGDLS and YYNGEE. Trimming cost V 3 bases and J 3 bases; bases outside gene matches: 9. CDR3 sequence reads: CASSAQAGTSGDYEQYV. In DNA form, the CDR3 reads TGTGCCAGCAGCGCCCAGGCGGGGACTAGCGGGGACTACGAGCAGTACGTC.

The chain couples TRBV7-9 to TRBJ2-2; D is unclear. Germline V CDR1 and CDR2: SEHNR, FQNEAQ (reference sequence). The CDR3 is 12 amino acids. Trimming stripped 5 bases from V and 1 base from J, with 2 bases between. The DNA of the CDR3 is TGTGCCAGCAGCCGGAACACCGGGGAGCTGTTTTTT. Translating gives CASSRNTGELFF.

This clone was seen a single time. Other DNA variants within this sample encode the same CDR3. The V and J genes are TRBV6-1 and TRBJ1-6, with 7 bases fitting TRBD1. V lost 3 bases to trimming and J lost 13 bases; unmatched junction nucleotides: 12. CDR3 length equals 15 residues. Per germline, CDR1 MNHNS and CDR2 SASEGT. The CDR3 sequence: CASSDSDRANSPLHF. The CDR3 nucleotides read TGTGCCAGCAGTGATTCAGACAGGGCAAACTCCCCCCTCCACTTT.

The chain employs TRBV7-7 and TRBJ2-4, with 8 bases aligning to TRBD1. Losses at the gene ends were 7 bases for V and 1 base for J; bases not matched to a gene: 15. CDR1 SSHAT and CDR2 FNYEAQ come from the germline V gene (reference sequence). This CDR3 comprises 18 residues. CDR3 bases: TGTGCCAGCATCCCCATTCCAGGGGGCGGGTGGGCCAAAAACATTCAGTACTTC. Protein product: CASIPIPGGGWAKNIQYF.